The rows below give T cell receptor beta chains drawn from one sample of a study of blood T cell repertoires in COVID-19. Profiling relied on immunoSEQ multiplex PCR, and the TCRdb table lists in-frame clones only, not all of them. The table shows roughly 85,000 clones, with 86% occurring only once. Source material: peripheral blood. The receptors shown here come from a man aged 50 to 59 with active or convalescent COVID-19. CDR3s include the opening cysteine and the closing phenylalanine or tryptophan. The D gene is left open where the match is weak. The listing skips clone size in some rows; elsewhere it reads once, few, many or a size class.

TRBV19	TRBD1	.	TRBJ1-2	TGTGCCAGTAGTACACCGGGACAGGGGCTTCGGGGCTACACCTTC	CASSTPGQGLRGYTF
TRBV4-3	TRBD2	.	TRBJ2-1	TGCGCCAGCAGCCAAGATGGGCGGGGGGGCCGTGAGCAGTTCTTC	CASSQDGRGGREQFF
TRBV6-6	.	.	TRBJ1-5	TGTGCCAGCAGTTACTGGGGGGGCGATGAGTTTCAGCCCCAGCATTTT	CASSYWGGDEFQPQHF
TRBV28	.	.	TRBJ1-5	TGTGCCAGCAGTACAGAAGGTCAGCCCCAGCATTTT	CASSTEGQPQHF
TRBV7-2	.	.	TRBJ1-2	TGTGCCAGCAGCTTAGACAGGCTTGGCTATGGCTACACCTTC	CASSLDRLGYGYTF
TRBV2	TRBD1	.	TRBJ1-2	TGTGCCAGCAGGATTAACAACGCCGGGACAGGGGTTTTTAGGGGCTACACCTTC	CASRINNAGTGVFRGYTF
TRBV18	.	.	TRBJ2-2	TGTGCCAGCTCACGAAGGGACTCCACCGGGGAGCTGTTTTTT	CASSRRDSTGELFF
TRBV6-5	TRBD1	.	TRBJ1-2	TGTGCCAGCAGGGGGACAGCTCGCTATGGCTACACCTTC	CASRGTARYGYTF
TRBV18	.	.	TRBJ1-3	TGTGCCAGCTCACCGGGCCCAGACACTGGAGGCACCATATATTTT	CASSPGPDTGGTIYF
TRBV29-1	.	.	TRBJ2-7	TGCAGCGTCCGCAAAACCGGGGGCTACGAGCAGTACTTC	CSVRKTGGYEQYF
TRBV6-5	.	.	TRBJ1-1	TGTGCCAGCAGTTGGCAGGGGACCGCTGAAGCTTTCTTT	CASSWQGTAEAFF
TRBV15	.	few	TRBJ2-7	TGTGCCACCAGCAGAGCCCCGCGAGGGTACGAGCAGTACTTC	CATSRAPRGYEQYF
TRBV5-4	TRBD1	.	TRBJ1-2	TGTGCCAGCAGCTCGGGACAGGTTGCGGGAGGCTACACCTTC	CASSSGQVAGGYTF
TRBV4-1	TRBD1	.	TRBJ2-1	TGCGCCAGCAGCCAAGATGTGAGCGGGACAGGGTCCTACAATGAGCAGTTCTTC	CASSQDVSGTGSYNEQFF
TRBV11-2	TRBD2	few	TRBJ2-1	TGTGCCAGCAGGGCTAGGGTTAGCGGGATAGACAATGAGCAGTTCTTC	CASRARVSGIDNEQFF
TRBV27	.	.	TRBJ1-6	TGTGCCAGCAGTTTATCCCGACACACATTCCACCCCCTCCACTTT	CASSLSRHTFHPLHF
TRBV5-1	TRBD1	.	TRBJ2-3	TGCGCCAGCAGCTACGCGGGACAGGGGGCCCCTAGCACAGATACGCAGTATTTT	CASSYAGQGAPSTDTQYF
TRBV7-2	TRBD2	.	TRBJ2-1	TGTGCCAGCAAGGGCGAGCGGGGGGCCTCCAATGAGCAGTTCTTC	CASKGERGASNEQFF
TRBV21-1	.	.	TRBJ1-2	TGTGCCAGCAGCAAAGTTGAGGAGGGACCCTATGGCTACACCTTC	CASSKVEEGPYGYTF
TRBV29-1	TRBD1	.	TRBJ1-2	TGCAGCGTTGAAGGAGGTGGACAGGGAAAGCATGGCTACACCTTC	CSVEGGGQGKHGYTF
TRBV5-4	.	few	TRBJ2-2	TGTGCCAGCAGCTTGGCCCGGACAGCGAACACCGGGGAGCTGTTTTTT	CASSLARTANTGELFF
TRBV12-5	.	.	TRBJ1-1	TGTGCTAGTGGTTTGGTAATAGGCAAAGGAGGGGACACTGAAGCTTTCTTT	CASGLVIGKGGDTEAFF
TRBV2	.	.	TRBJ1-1	TGTGCCAGCAGTGGGACTAGGACTGCTGAAGCTTTCTTT	CASSGTRTAEAFF
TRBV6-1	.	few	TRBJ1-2	TGTGCCAGCAGTGACCCTCGGGTTGCGGCTAACTATGGCTACACCTTC	CASSDPRVAANYGYTF
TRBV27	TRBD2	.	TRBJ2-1	TGTGCCAGCAGTTTATTTTGGACTAGCGGTTACAATGAGCAGTTCTTC	CASSLFWTSGYNEQFF
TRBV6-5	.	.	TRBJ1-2	TGTGCCAGCAGTTACTCGACAGGTGGCGGCTACACCTTC	CASSYSTGGGYTF
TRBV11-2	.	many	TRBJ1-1	TGTGCCAGCAGCTTAGACAGGGACACTGAAGCTTTCTTT	CASSLDRDTEAFF
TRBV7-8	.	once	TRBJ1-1	TGTGCCAGCAGCGTTTTGTGGGGGTTGGGGGCGGGCACTGAAGCTTTCTTT	CASSVLWGLGAGTEAFF
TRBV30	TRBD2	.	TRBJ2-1	TGTGCCTGGAGTCCGGCTAGCGGGTTTTACAATGAGCAGTTCTTC	CAWSPASGFYNEQFF
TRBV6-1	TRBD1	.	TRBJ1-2	TGTGCCAGCAGTGACAGACAGGGGGCGAGCTACACCTTC	CASSDRQGASYTF
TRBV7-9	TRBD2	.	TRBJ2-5	TGTGCCAGCAGCTTCCGGACTAGCGGGACCAAAGAGACCCAGTACTTC	CASSFRTSGTKETQYF
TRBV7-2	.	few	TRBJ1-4	TGTGCCAGCAGCTTAGGTGGCAGGGGCTATGAAAAACTGTTTTTT	CASSLGGRGYEKLFF
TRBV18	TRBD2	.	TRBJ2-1	TGTGCCAGCGAGGACGTAGCGGGAGGTGAGCAGTTCTTC	CASEDVAGGEQFF
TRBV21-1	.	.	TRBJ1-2	TGTGCCAGCAGCAGAAGGACAGGGGCCCCAAACCTTTATGGCTACACCTTC	CASSRRTGAPNLYGYTF
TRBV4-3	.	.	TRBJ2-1	TGCGCCAGCAGCCAAGGTCGGGTTAATGAGCAGTTCTTC	CASSQGRVNEQFF
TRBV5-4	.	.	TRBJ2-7	TGTGCCAGCAGCCTCGGGGGTATCCGGGACAGCGAGCAGTACTTC	CASSLGGIRDSEQYF
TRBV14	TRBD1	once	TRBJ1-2	TGTGCCAGCAGCCAAGATCTGCAGGGGGCCTATGGCTACACCTTC	CASSQDLQGAYGYTF
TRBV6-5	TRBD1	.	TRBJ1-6	TGTGCCAGCAGTTACGGTCGGGACAGGCCAAATTCACCCCTCCACTTT	CASSYGRDRPNSPLHF
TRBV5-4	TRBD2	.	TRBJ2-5	TGTGCCAGCAGCTTGGAGAGCGGGAGGGCCCTAGAGACCCAGTACTTC	CASSLESGRALETQYF
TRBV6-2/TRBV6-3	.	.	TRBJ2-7	TGTGCCAGCAGTGCCGGGGTAGGTCCGAGCTCCTACGAGCAGTACTTC	CASSAGVGPSSYEQYF
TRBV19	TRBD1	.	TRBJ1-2	TGTGCCAGTAGTATTAAAGCCGGGACAGGTTACTATGGCTACACCTTC	CASSIKAGTGYYGYTF
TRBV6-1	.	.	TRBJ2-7	TGTGCCAGCAGCGCACGGGTGAGCTCCTACGAGCAGTACTTC	CASSARVSSYEQYF
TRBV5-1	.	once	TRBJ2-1	TGCGCCAGCAGCTTAGGACAGTACTACAATGAGCAGTTCTTC	CASSLGQYYNEQFF
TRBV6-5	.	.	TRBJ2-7	TGTGCCAGCAGGACAGGAGCCTACGAGCAGTACTTC	CASRTGAYEQYF
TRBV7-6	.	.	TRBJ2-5	TGTGCCAGCAGCTTAGGGGTCTTAAGGACATTCCAAGAGACCCAGTACTTC	CASSLGVLRTFQETQYF
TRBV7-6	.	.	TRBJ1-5	TGTGCCAGCAGCCTACACTCGGGAAATAGCAATCAGCCCCAGCATTTT	CASSLHSGNSNQPQHF
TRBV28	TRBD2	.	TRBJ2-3	TGTGCCAGCAGTTTGGGACTAGCGGGAGTAAGCACAGATACGCAGTATTTT	CASSLGLAGVSTDTQYF
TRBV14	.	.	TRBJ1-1	TGTGCCAGCAGCCAATACGGGGACACTGAAGCTTTCTTT	CASSQYGDTEAFF
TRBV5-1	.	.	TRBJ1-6	TGCGCCAGCAGCTTGTGGGCAATCAATTCACCCCTCCACTTT	CASSLWAINSPLHF
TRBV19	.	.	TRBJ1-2	TGTGCCAGTAGAACAACCAGATACAGAGGGTATGGCTACACCTTC	CASRTTRYRGYGYTF
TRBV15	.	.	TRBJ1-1	TGTGCCACCAGCAGCCAGGGAAAAAACCCTGAAGCTTTCTTT	CATSSQGKNPEAFF
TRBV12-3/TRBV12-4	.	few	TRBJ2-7	TGTGCCAGCAGTTTAGCGGCGGGATACGAGCAGTACTTC	CASSLAAGYEQYF
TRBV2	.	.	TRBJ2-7	TGTGCCAGCAGTAGCCCGGGACAAGGGACCTACGAGCAGTACTTC	CASSSPGQGTYEQYF
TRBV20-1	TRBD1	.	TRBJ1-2	TGCAGTGCTAGTGACGGACAGGGAGTAAGCGGCTACACCTTC	CSASDGQGVSGYTF
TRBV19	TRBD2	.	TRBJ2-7	TGTGCCAGTAGCAACCGGGGACAGACCGGGACTAGCGGGAGAGGCTACGAGCAGTACTTC	CASSNRGQTGTSGRGYEQYF